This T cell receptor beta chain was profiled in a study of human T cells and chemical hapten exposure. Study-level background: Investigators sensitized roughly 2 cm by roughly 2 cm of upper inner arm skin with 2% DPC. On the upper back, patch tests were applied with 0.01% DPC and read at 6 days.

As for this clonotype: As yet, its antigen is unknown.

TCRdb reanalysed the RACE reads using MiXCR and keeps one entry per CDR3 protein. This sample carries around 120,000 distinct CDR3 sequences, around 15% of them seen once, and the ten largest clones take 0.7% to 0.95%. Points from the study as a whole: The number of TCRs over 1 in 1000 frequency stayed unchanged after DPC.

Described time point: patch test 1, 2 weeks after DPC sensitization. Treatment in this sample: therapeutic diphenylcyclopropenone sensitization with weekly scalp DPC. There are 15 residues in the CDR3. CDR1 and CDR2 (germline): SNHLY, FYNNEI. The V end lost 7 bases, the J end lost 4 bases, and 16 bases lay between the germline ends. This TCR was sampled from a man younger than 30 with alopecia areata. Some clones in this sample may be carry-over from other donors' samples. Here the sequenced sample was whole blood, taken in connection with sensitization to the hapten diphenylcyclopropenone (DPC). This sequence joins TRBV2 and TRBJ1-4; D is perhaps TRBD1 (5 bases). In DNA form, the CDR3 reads TGTGCCAGCATCCCCGGGACTCTACTTAATGAAAAACTGTTTTTT. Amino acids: CASIPGTLLNEKLFF.